The source of this T cell receptor beta chain is a study of blood T cell repertoires in COVID-19. The CDR3 runs to 12 residues. Germline V CDR1 and CDR2: LGHDT, YNNKEL (reference sequence). Regarding this clone: One end of the junction fails to match germline, which may point to a read error.

Generated by immunoSEQ multiplex PCR, the TCRdb table keeps only in-frame clones and is missing some. Counted here are about 87,000 clones, 90% occurring once; the ten biggest clones make up 6.7%. This TCR was recovered from a man in his late teens or twenties with COVID-19, enrolled during active disease. The chain links TRBV3-1 (or the pseudogene TRBV3-2) to TRBJ2-7; tentative D call: TRBD1 (6 bases). Sequences were obtained from peripheral blood. This CDR3 is CAIYESGTSRAF. Here the CDR3 DNA reads TGTGCCATCTACGAATCCGGGACATCGCGGGCCTTC.